A selection of T cell receptor beta chains follows, all from one sample in a study of regulatory T cells in long-lasting Graves disease. MiXCR was run by TCRdb on the multiplex PCR reads, yielding one entry per CDR3 protein. The sample consists of 430,000 or so distinct CDR3 sequences, 21% of them appearing once. The specimen was peripheral blood mononuclear cells (PBMCs), collected when the disease was refractory, from a patient treated with antithyroid drugs. The receptors were gathered from a female donor with Graves disease. CDR3s include the opening cysteine and the closing phenylalanine or tryptophan. The D gene is left open where the match is weak. The size of a clone is reported for some rows only, either as once, few or many, or as a class for expanded clones.

size	D	J	V	DNA	CDR3
many	TRBD1	TRBJ1-2	TRBV2	TGTGCCAGCACTGGACAGGGGTTAGGCGGCTACACCTTC	CASTGQGLGGYTF
many	.	TRBJ1-1	TRBV20-1	TGCAGTGCCCTACCTACAGGGAACACTGAAGCTTTCTTT	CSALPTGNTEAFF
.	.	TRBJ2-6	TRBV5-1	TGCGCCAGCAGCTTGGTAGATTCTGGGGCCAACGTCCTGACTTTC	CASSLVDSGANVLTF
many	.	TRBJ2-5	TRBV24-1	TGTGCCACCAGTGATTCACTGTTGACCCAGTACTTC	CATSDSLLTQYF
.	.	TRBJ1-3	TRBV15	TGTGCCACCAGCAGAGGTTTCTTGGGAACGGGCTCTGGAAACACCATATATTTT	CATSRGFLGTGSGNTIYF
.	.	TRBJ2-2	TRBV4-1	TGCGCCAGCAGCCACACTTCCTTGGGCGGGGAGCTGTTTTTT	CASSHTSLGGELFF
few	.	TRBJ2-5	TRBV10-3	TGTGCCATCAGTGATATGAGGGAGGACCAAAAGACCCAGTACTTC	CAISDMREDQKTQYF
.	TRBD1	TRBJ1-5	TRBV9	TGTGCCAGCAGCCCACAGGGGGGGGATCAGCCCCAGCATTTT	CASSPQGGDQPQHF
many	.	TRBJ2-2	TRBV2	TGTGCCAGCAACTTTCTCCAGACTAACACCGGGGAGCTGTTTTTT	CASNFLQTNTGELFF
many	TRBD2	TRBJ2-5	TRBV20-1	TGCAGTGCTATAGGTGTAGCGGGAGAACAAGAGACCCAGTACTTC	CSAIGVAGEQETQYF
many	TRBD1	TRBJ2-7	TRBV27	TGTGCCAGCAGTTTAAAAGGGGGCGGCTACGAGCAGTACTTC	CASSLKGGGYEQYF
.	.	TRBJ1-5	TRBV19	TGTGCCACACGAAGGGGGTTATATAGCAATCAGCCCCAGCATTTT	CATRRGLYSNQPQHF
many	.	TRBJ2-5	TRBV7-8	TGTGCCAGCAGCTTAGGTTACATTCAAGAGACCCAGTACTTC	CASSLGYIQETQYF
.	.	TRBJ1-4	TRBV27	TGTGCCAGCAGTTTAGGTGCAGGGGCGTTTGGGACTAATGAAAAACTGTTTTTT	CASSLGAGAFGTNEKLFF
many	.	TRBJ2-7	TRBV7-2	TGTGCCAGCAGCTTAGCCCCAGACTACGAGCAGTACTTC	CASSLAPDYEQYF
.	.	TRBJ1-2	TRBV4-1	TGCGCCAGCAGCGAATGGACGTCGCGCAGAGATTATGGCTACACCTTC	CASSEWTSRRDYGYTF
few	.	TRBJ2-3	TRBV2	TGTGCCAGCAGTGATCGGCTAGCGAACAAAGATACGCAGTATTTT	CASSDRLANKDTQYF
few	TRBD1	TRBJ2-7	TRBV6-1	TGTGCCAGCACCACGGACAGGCCTTTGACCTACGAGCAGTACTTC	CASTTDRPLTYEQYF
many	.	TRBJ1-1	TRBV14	TGTGCCAGCAGCCCCGGGGCGCCTGAAGCTTTCTTT	CASSPGAPEAFF
many	TRBD1	TRBJ2-7	TRBV28	TGTGCCAGCAGTTTGAGGGACAGGCCCTACGAGCAGTACTTC	CASSLRDRPYEQYF
many	.	TRBJ1-5	TRBV24-1	TGTGCCACCAACTCAGGCTACAATCAGCCCCAGCATTTT	CATNSGYNQPQHF
many	.	TRBJ1-1	TRBV7-3	TGTGCCAGCAGTTATGACTCCAACACTGAAGCTTTCTTT	CASSYDSNTEAFF
many	TRBD2	TRBJ2-5	TRBV7-8	TGTGCCAGCAGCCAACACCCTAGCGGGTCCCACCAAGAGACCCAGTACTTC	CASSQHPSGSHQETQYF